The rows below give T cell receptor beta chains drawn from one sample of a study of cytomegalovirus exposure and HLA in healthy donors. TCRdb keeps only in-frame clones here, not all; method: immunoSEQ multiplex PCR. The sample includes 130,000 to 150,000 clones, 55% to 80% of them seen just once. Sample: PBMCs. These receptor sequences come from a human donor in good health. Each CDR3 is given with its conserved first and last residue. Fields, in order: V gene, clone size, J gene, D gene, CDR3 protein, CDR3 DNA. D genes are given only for firm matches. Not every row has a clone size; where given, it reads once, few, many or a size class.

V: TRBV2; size: .; J: TRBJ1-6; D: .; CDR3: CASTQGSGNSPLHF; DNA: TGTGCCAGCACCCAGGGGTCGGGAAATTCACCCCTCCACTTT
V: TRBV5-1; size: .; J: TRBJ2-7; D: .; CDR3: CASSLMSADYEQYF; DNA: TGCGCCAGCAGCTTGATGTCTGCGGACTACGAGCAGTACTTC
V: TRBV4-1; size: .; J: TRBJ1-3; D: .; CDR3: CASSQAPGAVYF; DNA: TGCGCCAGCAGCCAGGCCCCAGGGGCCGTCTATTTT
V: TRBV19; size: .; J: TRBJ1-5; D: .; CDR3: CASSIRQSNQPQHF; DNA: TGTGCCAGTAGTATTCGACAGAGCAATCAGCCCCAGCATTTT
V: TRBV14; size: .; J: TRBJ2-2; D: .; CDR3: CASSQGTGWNTGELFF; DNA: TGTGCCAGCAGCCAAGGAACGGGATGGAACACCGGGGAGCTGTTTTTT
V: TRBV2; size: once; J: TRBJ2-1; D: .; CDR3: CASGGIGRGEQFF; DNA: TGTGCCAGCGGGGGGATTGGTCGGGGTGAGCAGTTCTTC
V: TRBV4-1; size: .; J: TRBJ2-7; D: TRBD1; CDR3: CASSLQGGNYEQYF; DNA: TGCGCCAGCAGCCTACAGGGGGGAAACTACGAGCAGTACTTC
V: TRBV25-1; size: .; J: TRBJ1-5; D: TRBD1; CDR3: CASSRDSNQPQHF; DNA: TGTGCCAGCAGTCGGGACAGTAATCAGCCCCAGCATTTT
V: TRBV10-3; size: .; J: TRBJ1-3; D: TRBD1; CDR3: CAISESVSTGQGNTIYF; DNA: TGTGCCATCAGTGAGTCGGTCTCGACAGGGCAAGGAAACACCATATATTTT
V: TRBV7-2; size: .; J: TRBJ1-1; D: .; CDR3: CASLDSINTEAFF; DNA: TGTGCCAGTCTTGACAGCATCAACACTGAAGCTTTCTTT
V: TRBV2; size: .; J: TRBJ1-2; D: .; CDR3: CASSALHGSGYTF; DNA: TGTGCCAGCAGTGCTTTACATGGGAGTGGCTACACCTTC